These T cell receptor beta chains were read from a single sample in a study of radiation and T cells in renal cell carcinoma. Measured with immunoSEQ multiplex PCR; TCRdb has only the in-frame clones, and not every one. The data hold about 83,000 clones, with roughly 80% observed a single time. Specimen: blood, collected from a patient whose treatment included radiotherapy and nephrectomy. These receptors all stem from a woman aged 55-69 years with renal cell carcinoma. Each CDR3 is given without its conserved first and last residue. Each record gives: V gene, CDR3 protein.

v_call: TRBV27
cdr3_aa: ASSLGTGGNIQY

v_call: TRBV6-5
cdr3_aa: ASRFGRSSYNEQF

v_call: TRBV5-1
cdr3_aa: ASSLDGFSGNTIY

v_call: TRBV4-2
cdr3_aa: ASSPNEGRVLGTEAF

v_call: TRBV4-1
cdr3_aa: ASSQEYSIAGSEQF

v_call: TRBV5-4
cdr3_aa: ASSLGQGNSYEQY

v_call: TRBV27
cdr3_aa: ASSFLPLLGGTDTQY

v_call: TRBV9
cdr3_aa: ASRGMPAPGEQY

v_call: TRBV9
cdr3_aa: ASSVRDGDRHEQY

v_call: TRBV5-8
cdr3_aa: ASSLREPDTQY

v_call: TRBV11-2
cdr3_aa: ASSLDGDQEF

v_call: TRBV2
cdr3_aa: ASSDERGFYNEQF

v_call: TRBV11-1
cdr3_aa: ASSLSREHGYT

v_call: TRBV7-9
cdr3_aa: ASSRGEGAGEEKLF

v_call: TRBV19
cdr3_aa: ASSPDRANTEAF

v_call: TRBV9
cdr3_aa: ASSVAEGSQVRTDTQY

v_call: TRBV7-7
cdr3_aa: ASSLNQGLQETQY

v_call: TRBV7-6
cdr3_aa: APPTSGRSYNEQF

v_call: TRBV11-3
cdr3_aa: ASSLEYFPGAPYEQY

v_call: TRBV5-1
cdr3_aa: ASSLEYGVGTGELF

v_call: TRBV5-8
cdr3_aa: ASSGGLAGGDSYEQY

v_call: TRBV19
cdr3_aa: ASSIGQSSNYGYT

v_call: TRBV2
cdr3_aa: ASSSHSTGDYGYT

v_call: TRBV7-9
cdr3_aa: ASVQGDIGANVLT

v_call: TRBV9
cdr3_aa: ASSVESGANYNEQF

v_call: TRBV6-1
cdr3_aa: ASSEAADRGEQY

v_call: TRBV28
cdr3_aa: ASSPGTRWGNTIY

v_call: TRBV5-1
cdr3_aa: ASSSNSYEQY

v_call: TRBV7-2
cdr3_aa: ASSIGQARYTQY

v_call: TRBV19
cdr3_aa: ASSPQGAEKLF

v_call: TRBV7-9
cdr3_aa: ASSTSGTVYTEAF

v_call: TRBV10-2
cdr3_aa: ASSEYVTGELF

v_call: TRBV2
cdr3_aa: ASSESWGAGSYNSPLH

v_call: TRBV7-2
cdr3_aa: ASSLGGTGELF

v_call: TRBV2
cdr3_aa: ASSPRTISYEQY

v_call: TRBV6-6
cdr3_aa: ASSSTITPQH

v_call: TRBV27
cdr3_aa: ASSPSRPENSPLH

v_call: TRBV7-6
cdr3_aa: ASSLGQGSEKLF

v_call: TRBV5-1
cdr3_aa: ASSLYSYNEQF

v_call: TRBV5-4
cdr3_aa: ASSRRTGELMNTEAF

v_call: TRBV6-6
cdr3_aa: ASSPTGGLETQY

v_call: TRBV19
cdr3_aa: ASSGSVTPSTEAF

v_call: TRBV5-1
cdr3_aa: ASSYNPGPQWSKTQY

v_call: TRBV28
cdr3_aa: ASRLQVPGSGTEAF

v_call: TRBV7-3
cdr3_aa: ASSPGSSGIAEQY

v_call: TRBV11-2
cdr3_aa: ASSPNDGVEQF

v_call: TRBV30
cdr3_aa: AWSGTWEKLF

v_call: TRBV4-2
cdr3_aa: ASSQGLYSPLH

v_call: TRBV11-3
cdr3_aa: ASSLDPSAGELF

v_call: TRBV11-2
cdr3_aa: ASSNRQLLQETQY

v_call: TRBV12-5
cdr3_aa: ASATGFREGCT

v_call: TRBV6-1
cdr3_aa: ASRGQSSSYEQY

v_call: TRBV11-2
cdr3_aa: ASSLGKRWGSTNEKLF

v_call: TRBV10-3
cdr3_aa: ATGRGYNEQF